The clone carrying this T cell receptor beta chain is a singleton in its sample. As yet, its antigen is unknown. This entry is derived from a study of cytomegalovirus exposure and HLA in healthy donors. Study in general: When 350 to 500 donors were genotyped, 80% to 90% of them were found to fall in the Caucasian-associated ancestry cluster. Study results and caveats: Several of the most significant clusters were apparently associated with common viral pathogens in a later analysis. Most of the TCR beta V segments (in an earlier analysis) were productive either about 87% or about 30% of the time. Presence/absence analyses rested on an assumption that sequencing depth was roughly uniform across donors.

The CDR3 totals 15 residues. Trimming cost V 1 base and J 5 bases; bases outside gene matches: 4. Per the germline V gene, CDR1 is LNHDA and CDR2 is SQIVND (reference sequence). Primers for the PCR totalled 60 Vbeta and 13 Jbeta. The assay was immunoSEQ multiplex PCR, and TCRdb's table has in-frame clones only and misses some. The data hold fewer than 250,000 clones, with roughly 80% observed a single time. Specimen: PBMCs. The sequence came from a middle-aged man in good health and CMV-seropositive. The chain combines TRBV19 with TRBJ1-2; 10 bases line up with TRBD1. CDR3: CASSIGQGAQYGYTF. The CDR3 DNA follows: TGTGCCAGTAGTATAGGACAGGGGGCGCAATATGGCTACACCTTC.